The TCR beta chain under discussion was sequenced for a study of cytomegalovirus exposure and HLA in healthy donors. Trimming removed 4 bases at V and 6 bases at J, with 20 bases between. This CDR3 contains 15 residues. Per the germline V gene, CDR1 is SQVTM and CDR2 is ANQGSEA. Vbeta (60) and Jbeta (13) primers were used in the PCR. Sequencing was performed with immunoSEQ multiplex PCR; in TCRdb, only in-frame clones are kept and a portion is missing. The sample consists of some 190,000 clones, about 90% of them appearing once. The sequencing input was PBMCs. This sequence was found in a boy aged 2 to 9 in good health and CMV-seronegative. The chain joins TRBV29-1 to TRBJ2-3, with a tentative D call TRBD1 (5 bases). Written as DNA, the CDR3 is TGCAGCGTTGTAAGGGGCAGGATTGGGCAGGATACGCAGTATTTT. Its protein is CSVVRGRIGQDTQYF.